This T cell receptor beta chain came from a study of glioma-infiltrating T cells after dendritic cell vaccination. Study-level findings and limits: TCR clonality showed no direct relationship with survival. Only a small number of patients had complete blood and tumor samples.

The CDR3 sequence is 16 residues long. Germline assignment: CDR1 LNHNV and CDR2 YYDKDF (reference sequence). Unmatched junction bases numbered 3, after V lost 3 bases and J lost 0 bases. TCRdb keeps only in-frame clones here, not all; method: immunoSEQ multiplex PCR. The sample holds some 100,000 clones, about 83% seen once. PBMC were collected before vaccination, two weeks after the third vaccination, and at progression. On this clone itself: Its antigen remains unknown.

Source: blood, taken before dendritic cell vaccination. The rearrangement uses TRBV15 and TRBJ2-2; 8 bases line up with TRBD2. The sequence came from a human donor with glioblastoma. For the CDR3, the DNA is TGTGCCACCAGCAGCGGACTAGCAGCGAACACCGGGGAGCTGTTTTTT. Encoded protein: CATSSGLAANTGELFF.